One and the same sample provided the 32 T cell receptor beta chains below, sequenced in a study of blood T cell repertoires in COVID-19. The data were produced by immunoSEQ multiplex PCR, yet TCRdb's version contains in-frame clones alone and is incomplete. The profile covers around 330,000 clones, with roughly 89% appearing a single time and 4.5% to 5.5% taken by the ten largest. The sequencing input was PBMCs or T cells enriched from blood (not recorded which). All receptors come from a man between 60 and 75 years old who had recovered from COVID-19.

This chain connects TRBV28 to TRBJ2-1, with TRBD1 identical over 8 bases. From germline, CDR1 is MDHEN and CDR2 SYDVKM. V trimming: 6 bases; J trimming: 7 bases; junction bases outside the gene matches: 17. This CDR3 region has 17 residues. The CDR3 sequence: CASSSRQGSFFLNEQFF. DNA for the CDR3: TGTGCCAGCAGCTCTCGACAGGGGTCGTTTTTTTTGAATGAGCAGTTCTTC.

The J gene is TRBJ2-7, the V gene TRBV5-1, with D possibly being TRBD1 (6 bases). Trimming left V 4 bases short and J 4 bases short, with 9 bases between. Germline values: CDR1 SGHRS, CDR2 YFSETQ. The length of the CDR3 is 12 residues. The chain's CDR3 is CASSQTGYEQYF. The CDR3 DNA sequence: TGCGCCAGCAGCCAGACAGGTTACGAGCAGTACTTC. Based on the CDR3 plus reference TRBV5-1 and TRBJ2-7, the full variable domain is KAGVTQTPRYLIKTRGQQVTLSCSPISGHRSVSWYQQTPGQGLQFLFEYFSETQRNKGNFPGRFSGRQFSNSRSEMNVSTLELGDSALYLCASSQTGYEQYFGPGTRLTVT.

This clone was seen a single time. The CDR3 nucleotides read TGTGCCAGCTCAATCCGGGACAGGTCTTACAATGAGCAGTTCTTC. Translating it yields CASSIRDRSYNEQFF. The chain is built from TRBV18 and TRBJ2-1, with 8 bases identical to TRBD1. This CDR3 has 15 residues. V lost 5 bases and J lost 4; bases outside the gene matches: 7. The V gene's germline CDR1 is KGHSH and CDR2 LQKENI.

The chain links TRBV13 to TRBJ1-2; TRBD1 agrees at 10 bases. Looked up from germline, CDR1 is PRHDT and CDR2 is FYEKMQ (reference sequence). J gave up 6 bases and V 5 bases, and 12 bases lay outside the gene matches. This CDR3 comprises 16 residues. The CDR3 loop is CASSTPRDRGWDGYTF. The CDR3 DNA is TGTGCCAGCAGCACCCCCCGGGACAGGGGTTGGGATGGCTACACCTTC.

The V call is TRBV18, the J call TRBJ2-1; a possible D gene is TRBD2 (6 bases). The CDR3 loop spans 16 amino acids. Trimming removed 3 bases at V and 5 bases at J, with 17 bases between. Germline V lookup: CDR1 KGHSH, CDR2 LQKENI. CDR3 loop: CASSPAGTQMNNEQFF. CDR3 nucleotide sequence: TGTGCCAGCTCACCGGCCGGGACTCAGATGAACAATGAGCAGTTCTTC.

The V gene is TRBV7-9, the J gene TRBJ2-1; 13 bases are shared with TRBD2. V lost 4 bases and J lost 9; bases outside the gene matches: 6. Per germline, CDR1 SEHNR and CDR2 FQNEAQ (reference sequence). The CDR3 loop spans 15 amino acids. CDR3 sequence (DNA): TGTGCCAGCAGCTATACTAGCGGGAGGGCCATTGAGCAGTTCTTC. Its protein product is CASSYTSGRAIEQFF.

The table lists this clone with a count of one. The CDR3 sequence is CASSRSPGRGQSGNTIYF. For the CDR3, the DNA is TGTGCCAGTAGTAGATCCCCGGGCAGGGGGCAAAGTGGAAACACCATATATTTT. The chain carries TRBV19 and TRBJ1-3, with TRBD1 matching 8 bases. The J segment lost 3 bases and the V segment lost 4 bases, leaving 14 bases of the junction unmatched. This CDR3 has 18 amino acids. CDR1 is LNHDA and CDR2 is SQIVND in the germline V gene (reference sequence).

This chain links TRBV5-5 with TRBJ1-1; 7 nucleotides agree with TRBD1. The CDR3 contains 15 residues. Germline V gene lookup returns CDR1 SGHKS and CDR2 YYEKEE (reference sequence). With V trimmed by 2 bases and J by 4 bases, 8 bases remained unmatched. The CDR3 bases are TGTGCCAGCAGCTTAGACCCAGGGGGTGGCACTGAAGCTTTCTTT. Its translation is CASSLDPGGGTEAFF.

The chain has TRBV6-1 and TRBJ2-5, with D possibly TRBD1 on 6 matching bases. Germline lookup yields CDR1 MNHNS and CDR2 SASEGT. The V end was cut by 2 bases, the J end by 5 bases, with 15 bases between. The CDR3 sequence is 15 residues long. Written as DNA, the CDR3 is TGTGCCAGCAGTGAACCATTACAGGGACGGGAGACCCAGTACTTC. Translated: CASSEPLQGRETQYF.

The chain joins TRBV5-4 to TRBJ2-7, with 9 bases lining up with TRBD1. The CDR3 loop spans 14 amino acids. Trimming took 5 bases from V and 3 from J; bases not matched to a gene: 6. Germline V CDR1 and CDR2: SGHNT, YYREEE (reference sequence). This CDR3 reads CASSPDRGFYEQYF. As DNA, the CDR3 is TGTGCCAGCAGTCCGGACAGGGGCTTCTACGAGCAGTACTTC.

The rearrangement uses TRBV6-6 and TRBJ2-3; 7 bases are shared with TRBD2. Trimming cost V 6 bases and J 0 bases; bases outside gene matches: 3. The CDR3 loop spans 14 amino acids. The germline V gene encodes CDR1 MNHNY and CDR2 SVGAGI (reference sequence). CDR3 region: CASRLGGSTDTQYF. Written as DNA, the CDR3 is TGTGCCAGCAGACTGGGGGGGAGCACAGATACGCAGTATTTT.

The chain joins TRBV24-1 to TRBJ2-2, with a tentative D call TRBD2 (5 bases). This CDR3 contains 16 residues. Germline loops: CDR1 KGHDR, CDR2 SFDVKD. V was shortened by 0 bases and J by 1 base, with 8 bases between the two germline ends. CDR3 protein: CATSDLRGMNTGELFF. Here the CDR3 DNA reads TGTGCCACCAGTGATTTGCGAGGGATGAACACCGGGGAGCTGTTTTTT.

The chain couples TRBV28 to TRBJ1-1, with unresolved D. V lost 5 bases, J lost 5 bases, and 9 bases lay in between. The CDR3 is made up of 12 amino acids. The germline CDR1 and CDR2 sequences are MDHEN and SYDVKM. The chain's CDR3 is CASSPYATEAFF. The CDR3 bases are TGTGCCAGCAGTCCCTACGCAACTGAAGCTTTCTTT.

The chain is built from TRBV5-4 and TRBJ2-3, with D possibly being TRBD2 (6 bases). The V end was cut by 4 bases, the J end by 1 base, with 13 bases between. Looked up from germline, CDR1 is SGHNT and CDR2 is YYREEE (reference sequence). The CDR3 consists of 15 residues. The CDR3 loop reads CASSRTTGGTDTQYF. DNA of the CDR3: TGTGCCAGCAGCCGCACTACGGGGGGCACAGATACGCAGTATTTT.

In its sample, this clone was seen once. The rearrangement joins TRBV7-2 to TRBJ2-3; 8 nucleotides align to TRBD2. CDR1 is SGHTA and CDR2 is FQGNSA in the germline V gene. Trimming cost V 1 base and J 4 bases; bases outside gene matches: 1. The CDR3 length is 14 residues. The CDR3: CASSLGGRSDTQYF. DNA for the CDR3: TGTGCCAGCAGCTTAGGCGGGAGGTCAGATACGCAGTATTTT. Full variable domain (outside the CDR3, taken from reference TRBV7-2 and TRBJ2-3): GAGVSQSPSNKVTEKGKDVELRCDPISGHTALYWYRQSLGQGLEFLIYFQGNSAPDKSGLPSDRFSAERTGGSVSTLTIQRTQQEDSAVYLCASSLGGRSDTQYFGPGTRLTVL.

This sequence joins TRBV13 and TRBJ1-1, with a tentative D call TRBD1 (6 bases). Trimming took off 4 bases at V and 3 bases at J, with 12 bases between the two ends. Germline values: CDR1 PRHDT, CDR2 FYEKMQ (reference sequence). The CDR3 runs to 14 residues. The DNA of the CDR3 is TGTGCCAGCAGCTGGTTCCCAGGGGACACTGAAGCTTTCTTT. It codes for CASSWFPGDTEAFF.

V is TRBV9 and J is TRBJ2-1; 12 bases agree with TRBD2. V trimming: 3 bases; J trimming: 6 bases; junction bases outside the gene matches: 4. Germline V lookup: CDR1 SGDLS, CDR2 YYNGEE. The CDR3 is 15 residues long. CDR3 protein: CASSAGLAGSNEQFF. For the CDR3, the DNA is TGTGCCAGCAGCGCGGGACTAGCGGGCTCCAATGAGCAGTTCTTC.

The chain couples TRBV5-8 to TRBJ1-5; D uncertain. CDR3 length equals 17 residues. V gave up 6 bases and J gave up 0 bases, with 19 bases separating them. Looked up from germline, CDR1 is SGHTS and CDR2 is YDEGEE. CDR3 loop: CASTFGLARHSNQPQHF. The CDR3 bases are TGTGCCAGCACCTTTGGACTGGCACGACATAGCAATCAGCCCCAGCATTTT.

The V gene is TRBV24-1, the J gene TRBJ1-5; TRBD1 is a possible D gene (5 bases). The length of the CDR3 is 15 residues. Germline V gives CDR1 KGHDR, CDR2 SFDVKD. Trimming took 4 bases from V and 7 from J, leaving 16 bases between them. CDR3 region: CATSEWDSYSQPQHF. CDR3 nucleotide sequence: TGTGCCACCAGTGAGTGGGACTCTTATTCGCAGCCCCAGCATTTT.

The chain links TRBV7-2 to TRBJ2-7; maybe TRBD1 (5 bases). The germline V gene encodes CDR1 SGHTA and CDR2 FQGNSA. The length of the CDR3 is 14 residues. Trimming pared 3 bases from V and 1 base from J, leaving 10 bases between. CDR3 bases: TGTGCCAGCAGCTTGTTCAGGGCGTCCTACGAGCAGTACTTC. The encoded protein is CASSLFRASYEQYF.

V is TRBV5-1 and J is TRBJ1-3; no firm D call. The germline V gene encodes CDR1 SGHRS and CDR2 YFSETQ. Deletions cut 2 bases from V and 0 bases from J, with 6 bases between. The CDR3 is 14 residues long. CDR3 in amino acids: CASSLQISGNTIYF. In DNA, the CDR3 is TGCGCCAGCAGCTTACAGATCTCTGGAAACACCATATATTTT.

V and J are TRBV6-5 and TRBJ1-1; D unclear. Germline-derived CDR1 and CDR2 are MNHEY and SVGAGI. The CDR3 covers 14 residues. The V end was cut by 0 bases, the J end by 1 base, with 6 bases between. CDR3 DNA: TGTGCCAGCAGTTACTCGAGGGCGAACACTGAAGCTTTCTTT. The encoded protein is CASSYSRANTEAFF.

The chain links TRBV4-2 to TRBJ1-6; 7 bases agree with TRBD1. CDR3 length: 17 residues. Germline assignment: CDR1 LGHNA and CDR2 YNFKEQ. With 0 bases clipped from V and 8 bases from J, the junction kept 10 bases outside the gene matches. The CDR3 sequence: CASSQDDRERGDSPLHF. CDR3 DNA: TGTGCCAGCAGCCAAGATGACAGGGAACGAGGAGATTCACCCCTCCACTTT.

The genes are TRBV5-1 and TRBJ2-1; tentatively, D is TRBD1 (5 bases). The CDR3 is 16 amino acids. V dropped 0 bases and J dropped 7 bases, with 17 bases sitting between them. Germline assignment: CDR1 SGHRS and CDR2 YFSETQ. CDR3 in DNA: TGCGCCAGCAGCTTGGGTTCAGAGGTCTCAGGGAATGAGCAGTTCTTC. Translating gives CASSLGSEVSGNEQFF.

The rearrangement uses TRBV6-5 and TRBJ1-3; no definite D call. The CDR3 spans 16 residues. With 2 bases removed from V and 4 bases from J, the gap between germline ends came to 15 bases. Germline V lookup: CDR1 MNHEY, CDR2 SVGAGI. The CDR3 here is CASSYTEPRIGNTIYF. The CDR3 DNA reads TGTGCCAGCAGTTACACGGAGCCGAGAATAGGAAACACCATATATTTT.

Worth noting for this clone: Other DNA sequences in the sample encode the same CDR3. V usage is TRBV7-2 and J usage is TRBJ1-5; D is possibly TRBD1 (6 bases). This CDR3 contains 13 residues. Per germline, CDR1 SGHTA and CDR2 FQGNSA. V shed 2 bases and J shed 7 bases, with 9 bases lying between them. The CDR3 coding sequence is TGTGCCAGCAGCTTACAGGGGAACCAGCCCCAGCATTTT. Its translation is CASSLQGNQPQHF.

This chain links TRBV4-1 with TRBJ2-7; D perhaps matches TRBD2 (6 bases). This CDR3 spans 16 amino acids. Germline V lookup: CDR1 MGHRA, CDR2 YSYEKL. V gave up 3 bases and J gave up 0 bases, with 15 bases separating them. The CDR3 region has the DNA TGCGCCAGCAGCCAGACCTCGGGACTCAGCTCCTACGAGCAGTACTTC. Translation: CASSQTSGLSSYEQYF.

The rearrangement joins TRBV15 to TRBJ2-7; a weak D match, TRBD1 (6 bases). The CDR3 is 14 amino acids. The germline V gene has CDR1 LNHNV and CDR2 YYDKDF (reference sequence). Trimming left V 5 bases short and J 1 base short, with 12 bases between. The CDR3 here is CATSFRQDSYEQYF. As DNA, the CDR3 is TGTGCCACCAGCTTTAGACAGGATTCCTACGAGCAGTACTTC.

The CDR3 region is CASSALEREGFTDTQYF. DNA for the CDR3: TGTGCCAGCAGCGCCCTTGAGCGGGAGGGTTTCACAGATACGCAGTATTTT. The chain is built from TRBV12-1 and TRBJ2-3; the tabulated D call, TRBD2, remains unverified against the DNA. TRBV12-1 corresponds to a pseudogene. The CDR3 has 17 residues.

The chain uses TRBV7-3 and TRBJ2-3, with D possibly being TRBD2 (6 bases). Trimming pared 5 bases from V and 2 bases from J, leaving 14 bases between. Germline V gene data show CDR1 as SGHTA and CDR2 as FQGTGA. This CDR3 region has 15 residues. CDR3 residues: CASSPSSDLTDTQYF. The CDR3 coding sequence is TGTGCCAGCAGCCCATCTAGCGACCTCACAGATACGCAGTATTTT.

This sequence joins TRBV4-3 and TRBJ1-2; 7 nucleotides line up with TRBD1. With V trimmed by 0 bases and J by 5 bases, 6 bases remained unmatched. This CDR3 is built from 15 residues. The germline CDR1 and CDR2 sequences are LGHNA and YSLEER. For the CDR3, the DNA is TGCGCCAGCAGCCAAGATCGGGACAGAGAATATGGCTACACCTTC. Residues: CASSQDRDREYGYTF.

The chain has TRBV12-3 or TRBV12-4 and TRBJ1-1; D call uncertain. Trimming took off 3 bases at V and 2 bases at J, with 7 bases between the two ends. CDR3 size: 13 residues. The CDR3 region has the DNA TGTGCCAGCAGTTTCCGCGGCAACACTGAAGCTTTCTTT. Amino acid sequence: CASSFRGNTEAFF.